This T cell receptor (beta chain) comes out of a study of blood T cell repertoires in COVID-19. Across the whole study: The cDNA or gDNA used as material had been derived from T cells, B-cell-depleted T cells, or PBMCs.

Generated by immunoSEQ multiplex PCR, the TCRdb table keeps only in-frame clones and is missing some. The table shows approximately 430,000 clones, with more than 80% occurring only once. Material: peripheral blood. This sequence was found in a woman aged 25 to 39 with active or convalescent COVID-19.

The CDR3 bases are TGTGCCAGCAGCTTTACAGGGCGAGGGGAGACCCAGTACTTC. Translated: CASSFTGRGETQYF. The V call is TRBV5-4, the J call TRBJ2-5; D perhaps matches TRBD1 (6 bases). The V end lost 2 bases, the J end lost 5 bases, and 13 bases lay between the germline ends. Germline CDR1 SGHNT, CDR2 YYREEE (reference sequence). The CDR3 runs 14 residues.